These 6 T cell receptor beta chains share one sample of origin, sequenced in a study of cytomegalovirus exposure and HLA in healthy donors. Repertoires were generated with immunoSEQ multiplex PCR, while TCRdb's copy carries only in-frame clones and drops some. The data hold over 110,000 clones, with just under 85% observed a single time. What was sequenced was PBMCs. These receptors originate from a woman between 25 and 40 years old in good health and CMV-seronegative.

This clone was found a few times. V usage is TRBV7-6 and J usage is TRBJ2-1, with no clear D. The V end lost 5 bases, the J end lost 1 base, and 9 bases lay between the germline ends. Germline-derived CDR1 and CDR2 are SGHVS and FNYEAQ. This CDR3 contains 14 residues. CDR3 loop: CASSLSSSYNEQFF. The CDR3 nucleotides read TGTGCCAGCAGCCTAAGTAGTTCCTACAATGAGCAGTTCTTC.

The chain recombines TRBV19 with TRBJ1-6, with TRBD1 identical over 8 bases. The CDR3 has 14 residues. J lost 3 bases, V lost 11 bases, and 6 bases had no gene match. The V gene's germline CDR1 is LNHDA and CDR2 SQIVND (reference sequence). Written as DNA, the CDR3 is TGTGCCCGGGGAGGACAGGGCTATAATTCACCCCTCCACTTT. Its protein is CARGGQGYNSPLHF.

The chain uses TRBV2 and TRBJ1-5, with D hard to call. The CDR3 runs 14 residues. Germline V CDR1 and CDR2: SNHLY, FYNNEI. Trimming took 2 bases from V and 6 from J, leaving 11 bases between them. The CDR3 here is CASSEYSLGQPQHF. The CDR3 nucleotides are TGTGCCAGCAGTGAATATTCCCTCGGTCAGCCCCAGCATTTT.

Turning to this clone: One end of the junction does not line up with germline, which may come from a read error. In nucleotides, the CDR3 is TGTGCCAGTATTATAGGGGGCGAGAACACTGAAGCTTTCTTT. Translation gives CASIIGGENTEAFF. The gene calls are TRBV19 and TRBJ1-1; 7 bases are shared with TRBD1. This CDR3 contains 14 residues. The germline V gene has CDR1 LNHDA and CDR2 SQIVND (reference sequence).

The chain employs TRBV5-1 and TRBJ1-5; D not certain. The CDR3 runs 13 residues. The V end lost 2 bases, the J end lost 5 bases, and 8 bases lay between the germline ends. Per germline, CDR1 SGHRS and CDR2 YFSETQ. CDR3: CASSLAGDQPQHF. The CDR3 nucleotides read TGCGCCAGCAGCTTAGCCGGGGATCAGCCCCAGCATTTT.

J is TRBJ2-5 and V is TRBV2; 8 bases map to TRBD2. There are 13 residues in the CDR3. V was pared by 3 bases and J by 5 bases, with 2 bases of the junction left unmatched. Germline CDR1 reads SNHLY; CDR2 reads FYNNEI. CDR3 protein: CASSESSGETQYF. Here the CDR3 DNA reads TGTGCCAGCAGTGAGTCTAGCGGGGAGACCCAGTACTTC.